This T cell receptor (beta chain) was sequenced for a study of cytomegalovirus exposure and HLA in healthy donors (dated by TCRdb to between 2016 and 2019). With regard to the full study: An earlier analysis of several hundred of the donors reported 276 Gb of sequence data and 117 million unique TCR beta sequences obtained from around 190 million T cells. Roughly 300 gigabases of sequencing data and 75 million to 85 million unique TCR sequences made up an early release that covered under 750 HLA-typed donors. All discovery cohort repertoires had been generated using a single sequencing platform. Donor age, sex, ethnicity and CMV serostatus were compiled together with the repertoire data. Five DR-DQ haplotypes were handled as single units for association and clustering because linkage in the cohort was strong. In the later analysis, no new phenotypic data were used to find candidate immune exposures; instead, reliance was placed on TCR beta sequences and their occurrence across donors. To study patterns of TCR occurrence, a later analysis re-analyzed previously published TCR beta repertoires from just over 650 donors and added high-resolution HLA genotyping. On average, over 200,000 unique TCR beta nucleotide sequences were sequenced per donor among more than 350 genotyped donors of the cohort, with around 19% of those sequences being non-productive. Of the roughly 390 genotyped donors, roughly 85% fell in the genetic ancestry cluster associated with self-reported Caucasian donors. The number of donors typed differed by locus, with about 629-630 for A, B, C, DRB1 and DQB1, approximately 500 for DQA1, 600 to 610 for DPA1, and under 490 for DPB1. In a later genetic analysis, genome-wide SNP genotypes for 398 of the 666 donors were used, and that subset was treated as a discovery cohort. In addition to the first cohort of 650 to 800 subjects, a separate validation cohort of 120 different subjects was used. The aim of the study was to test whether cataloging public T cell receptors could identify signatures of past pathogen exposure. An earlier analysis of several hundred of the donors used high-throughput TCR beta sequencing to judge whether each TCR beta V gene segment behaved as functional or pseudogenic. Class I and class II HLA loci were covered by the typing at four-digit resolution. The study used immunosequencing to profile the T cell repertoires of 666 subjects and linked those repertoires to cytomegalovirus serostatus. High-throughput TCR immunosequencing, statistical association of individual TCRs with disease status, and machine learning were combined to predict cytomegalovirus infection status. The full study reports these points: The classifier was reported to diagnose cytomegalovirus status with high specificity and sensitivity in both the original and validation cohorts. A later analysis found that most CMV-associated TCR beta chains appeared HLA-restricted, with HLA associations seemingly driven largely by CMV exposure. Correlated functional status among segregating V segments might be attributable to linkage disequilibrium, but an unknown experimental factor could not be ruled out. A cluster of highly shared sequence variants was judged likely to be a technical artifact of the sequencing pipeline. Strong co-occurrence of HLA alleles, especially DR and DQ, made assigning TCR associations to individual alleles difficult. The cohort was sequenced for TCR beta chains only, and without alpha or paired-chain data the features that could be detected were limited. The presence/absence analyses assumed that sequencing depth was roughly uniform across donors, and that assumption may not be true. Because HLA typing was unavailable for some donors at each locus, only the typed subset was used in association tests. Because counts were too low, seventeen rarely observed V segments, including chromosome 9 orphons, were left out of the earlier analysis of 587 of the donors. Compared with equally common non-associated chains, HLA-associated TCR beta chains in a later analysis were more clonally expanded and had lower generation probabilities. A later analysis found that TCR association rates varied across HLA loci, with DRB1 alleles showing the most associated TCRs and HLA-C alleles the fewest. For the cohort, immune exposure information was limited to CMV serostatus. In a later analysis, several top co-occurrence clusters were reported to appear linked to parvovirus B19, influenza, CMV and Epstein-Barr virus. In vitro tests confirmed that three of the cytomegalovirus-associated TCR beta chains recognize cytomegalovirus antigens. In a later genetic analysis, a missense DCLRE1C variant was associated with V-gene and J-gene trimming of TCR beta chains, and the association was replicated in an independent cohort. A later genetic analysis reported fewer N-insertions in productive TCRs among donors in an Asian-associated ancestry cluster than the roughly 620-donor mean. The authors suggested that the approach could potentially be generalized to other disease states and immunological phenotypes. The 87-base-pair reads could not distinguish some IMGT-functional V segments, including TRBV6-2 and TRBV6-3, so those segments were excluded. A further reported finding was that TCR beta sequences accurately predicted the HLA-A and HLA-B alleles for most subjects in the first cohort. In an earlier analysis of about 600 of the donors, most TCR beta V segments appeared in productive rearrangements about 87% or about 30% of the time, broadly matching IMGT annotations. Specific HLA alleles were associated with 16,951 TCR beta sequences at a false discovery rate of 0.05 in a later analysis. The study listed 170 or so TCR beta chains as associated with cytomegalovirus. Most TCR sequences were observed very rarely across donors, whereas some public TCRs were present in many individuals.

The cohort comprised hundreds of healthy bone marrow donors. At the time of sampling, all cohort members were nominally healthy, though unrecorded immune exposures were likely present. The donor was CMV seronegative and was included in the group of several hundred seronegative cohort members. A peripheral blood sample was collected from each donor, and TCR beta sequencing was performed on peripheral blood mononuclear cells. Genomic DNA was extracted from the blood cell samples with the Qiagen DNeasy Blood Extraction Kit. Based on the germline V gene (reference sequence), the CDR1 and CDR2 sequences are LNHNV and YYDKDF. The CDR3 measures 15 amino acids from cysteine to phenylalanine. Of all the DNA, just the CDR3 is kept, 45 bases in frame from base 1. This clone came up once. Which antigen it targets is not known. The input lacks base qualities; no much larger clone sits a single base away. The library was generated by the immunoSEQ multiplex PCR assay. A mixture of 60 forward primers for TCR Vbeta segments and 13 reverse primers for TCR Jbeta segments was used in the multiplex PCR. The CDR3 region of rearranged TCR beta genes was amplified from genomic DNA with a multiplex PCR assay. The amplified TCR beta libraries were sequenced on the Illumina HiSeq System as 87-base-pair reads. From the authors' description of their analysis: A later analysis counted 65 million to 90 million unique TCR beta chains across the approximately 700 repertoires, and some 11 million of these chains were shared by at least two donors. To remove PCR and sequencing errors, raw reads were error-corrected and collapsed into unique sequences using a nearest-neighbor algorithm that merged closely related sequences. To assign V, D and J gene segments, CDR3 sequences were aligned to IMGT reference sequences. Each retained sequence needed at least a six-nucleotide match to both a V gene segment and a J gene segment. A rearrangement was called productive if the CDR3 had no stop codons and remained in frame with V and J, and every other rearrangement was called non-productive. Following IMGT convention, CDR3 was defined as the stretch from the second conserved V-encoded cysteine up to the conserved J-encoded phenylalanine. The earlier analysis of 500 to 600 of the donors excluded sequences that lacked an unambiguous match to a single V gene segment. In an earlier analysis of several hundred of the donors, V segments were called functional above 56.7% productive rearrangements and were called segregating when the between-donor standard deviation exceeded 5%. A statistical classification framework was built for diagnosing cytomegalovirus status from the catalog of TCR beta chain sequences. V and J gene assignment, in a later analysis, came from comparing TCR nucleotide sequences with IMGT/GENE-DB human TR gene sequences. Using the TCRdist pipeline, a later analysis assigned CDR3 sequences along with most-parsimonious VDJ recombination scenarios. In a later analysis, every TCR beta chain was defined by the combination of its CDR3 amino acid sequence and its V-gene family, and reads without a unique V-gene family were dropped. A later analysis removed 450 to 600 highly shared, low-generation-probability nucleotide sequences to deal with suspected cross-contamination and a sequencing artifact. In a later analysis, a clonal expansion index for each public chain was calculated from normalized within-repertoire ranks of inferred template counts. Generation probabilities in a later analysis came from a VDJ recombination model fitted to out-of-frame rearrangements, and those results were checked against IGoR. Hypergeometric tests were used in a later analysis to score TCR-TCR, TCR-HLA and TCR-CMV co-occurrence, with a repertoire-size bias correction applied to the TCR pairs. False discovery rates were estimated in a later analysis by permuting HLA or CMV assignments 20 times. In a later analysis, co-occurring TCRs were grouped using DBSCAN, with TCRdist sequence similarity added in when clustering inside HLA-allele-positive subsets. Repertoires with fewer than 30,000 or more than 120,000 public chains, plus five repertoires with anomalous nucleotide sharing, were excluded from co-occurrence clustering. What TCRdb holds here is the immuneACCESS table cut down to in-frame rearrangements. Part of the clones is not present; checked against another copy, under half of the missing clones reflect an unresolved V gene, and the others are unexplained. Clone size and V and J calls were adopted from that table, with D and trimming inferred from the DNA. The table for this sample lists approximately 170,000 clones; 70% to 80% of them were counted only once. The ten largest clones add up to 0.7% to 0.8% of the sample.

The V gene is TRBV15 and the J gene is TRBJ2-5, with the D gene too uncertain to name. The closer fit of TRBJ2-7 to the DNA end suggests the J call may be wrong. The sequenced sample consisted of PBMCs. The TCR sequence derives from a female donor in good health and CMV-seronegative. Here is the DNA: TGTGCCACCAGCAGAGATCAGGCCCCCTCCTACGAGCAGTACTTC. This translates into CATSRDQAPSYEQYF.